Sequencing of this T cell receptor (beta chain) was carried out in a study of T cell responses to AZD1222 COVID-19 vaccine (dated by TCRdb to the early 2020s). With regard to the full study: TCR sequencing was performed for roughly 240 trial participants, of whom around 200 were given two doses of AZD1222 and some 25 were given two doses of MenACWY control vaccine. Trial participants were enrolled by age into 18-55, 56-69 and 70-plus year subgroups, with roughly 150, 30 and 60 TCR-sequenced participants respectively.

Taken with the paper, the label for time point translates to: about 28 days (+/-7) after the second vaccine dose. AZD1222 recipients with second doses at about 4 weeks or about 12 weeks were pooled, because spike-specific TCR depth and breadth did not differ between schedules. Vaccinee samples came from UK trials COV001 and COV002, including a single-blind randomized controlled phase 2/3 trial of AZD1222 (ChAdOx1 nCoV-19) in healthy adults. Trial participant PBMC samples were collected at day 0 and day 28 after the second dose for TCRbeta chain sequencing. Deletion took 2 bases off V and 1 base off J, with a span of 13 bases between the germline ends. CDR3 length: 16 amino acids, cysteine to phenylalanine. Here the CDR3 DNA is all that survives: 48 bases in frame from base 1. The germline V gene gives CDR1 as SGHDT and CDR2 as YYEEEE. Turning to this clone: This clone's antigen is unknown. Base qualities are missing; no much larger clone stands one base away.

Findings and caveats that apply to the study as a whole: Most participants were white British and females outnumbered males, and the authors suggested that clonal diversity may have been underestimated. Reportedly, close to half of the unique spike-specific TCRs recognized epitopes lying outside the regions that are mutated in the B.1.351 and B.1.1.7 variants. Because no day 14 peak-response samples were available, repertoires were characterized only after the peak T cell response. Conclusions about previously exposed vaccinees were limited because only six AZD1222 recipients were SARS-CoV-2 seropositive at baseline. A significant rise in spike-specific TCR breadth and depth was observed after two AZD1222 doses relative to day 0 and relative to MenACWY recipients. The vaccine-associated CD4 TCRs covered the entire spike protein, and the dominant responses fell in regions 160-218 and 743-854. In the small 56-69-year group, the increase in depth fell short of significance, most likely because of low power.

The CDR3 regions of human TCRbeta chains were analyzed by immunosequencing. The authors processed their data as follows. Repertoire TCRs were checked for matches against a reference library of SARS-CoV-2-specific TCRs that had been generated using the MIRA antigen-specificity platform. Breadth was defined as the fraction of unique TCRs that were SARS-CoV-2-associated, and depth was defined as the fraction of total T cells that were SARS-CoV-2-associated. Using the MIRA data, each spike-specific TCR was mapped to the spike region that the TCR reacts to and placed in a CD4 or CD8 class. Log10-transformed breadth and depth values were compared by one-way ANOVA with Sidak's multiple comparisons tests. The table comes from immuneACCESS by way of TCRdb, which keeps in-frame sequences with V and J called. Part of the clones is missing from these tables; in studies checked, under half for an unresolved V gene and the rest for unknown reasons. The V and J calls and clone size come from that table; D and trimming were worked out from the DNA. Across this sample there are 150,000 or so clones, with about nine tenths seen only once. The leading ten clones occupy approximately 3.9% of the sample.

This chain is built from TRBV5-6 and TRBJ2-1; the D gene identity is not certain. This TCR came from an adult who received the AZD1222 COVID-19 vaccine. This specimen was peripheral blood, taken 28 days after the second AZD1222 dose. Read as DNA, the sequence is TGTGCCAGCAGCTTCGAACAGAGAAGGTCCTACAATGAGCAGTTCTTC. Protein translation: CASSFEQRRSYNEQFF. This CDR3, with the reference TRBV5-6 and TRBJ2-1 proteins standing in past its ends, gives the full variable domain DAGVTQSPTHLIKTRGQQVTLRCSPKSGHDTVSWYQQALGQGPQFIFQYYEEEERQRGNFPDRFSGHQFPNYSSELNVNALLLGDSALYLCASSFEQRRSYNEQFFGPGTRLTVL.